The 8 T cell receptor beta chains below come from one sample, sequenced in a study of blood T cell repertoires in COVID-19. Assay: immunoSEQ multiplex PCR; the TCRdb copy retains only in-frame clones and omits some. The sample lists 90,000 to 130,000 clones; 76% were seen once. The sequencing input was peripheral blood. All receptors come from a woman older than 75 with acute or convalescent COVID-19.

Only a few counts were recorded for this clone. The chain has TRBV18 and TRBJ1-2; weak D call: TRBD1 (5 bases). This CDR3 spans 14 amino acids. Germline assignment: CDR1 KGHSH and CDR2 LQKENI. Trimming shortened V by 2 bases and J by 4 bases, and 11 bases separated the two germline ends. The CDR3, as DNA: TGTGCCAGCTCACCAGACAGAACCCTCTATGGCTACACCTTC. The encoded protein is CASSPDRTLYGYTF.

V gene TRBV6-6 combines with J gene TRBJ1-5, with 7 bases that match TRBD1. The CDR3 is made up of 14 amino acids. V shed 8 bases, J shed 4 bases, and the junction held 8 bases outside the gene matches. The germline V gene encodes CDR1 MNHNY and CDR2 SVGAGI (reference sequence). The CDR3 region is CASASGTENQPQHF. CDR3 DNA sequence: TGTGCCAGCGCGTCCGGGACAGAGAATCAGCCCCAGCATTTT.

The chain has TRBV7-2 and TRBJ2-2; TRBD2 aligns across 10 bases. This CDR3 has 15 residues. CDR1 is SGHTA and CDR2 is FQGNSA in the germline V gene. Trimming cost V 6 bases and J 4 bases; bases outside gene matches: 5. CDR3 DNA sequence: TGTGCCAGCAGAAAGCGGGAGGGCCGCACCGGGGAGCTGTTTTTT. This translates into CASRKREGRTGELFF.

This clone was seen more than once but under ten times. The chain uses TRBV28 and TRBJ1-5, with 12 nucleotides matching TRBD1. The CDR3 totals 16 residues. Germline lookup yields CDR1 MDHEN and CDR2 SYDVKM. J lost 6 bases, V lost 6 bases, and 9 bases had no gene match. In DNA form, the CDR3 reads TGTGCCAGCAGCCACTCCCAGGGACAGGGGGCTCAGCCCCAGCATTTT. It specifies CASSHSQGQGAQPQHF.

The chain has TRBV3-1 (or the pseudogene TRBV3-2) and TRBJ2-5; tentative D call: TRBD2 (7 bases). Per germline, CDR1 LGHDT and CDR2 YNNKEL (reference sequence). With 0 bases removed from V and 2 bases from J, the gap between germline ends came to 25 bases. The CDR3 covers 20 residues. The CDR3: CASSQEGRGAGVGRQETQYF. The CDR3 coding sequence is TGTGCCAGCAGCCAAGAAGGTCGGGGGGCCGGGGTCGGGAGGCAAGAGACCCAGTACTTC.

This sequence joins TRBV10-3 and TRBJ2-7; 11 positions agree with TRBD1. V trimming: 3 bases; J trimming: 5 bases; junction bases outside the gene matches: 6. CDR1 ENHRY and CDR2 SYGVKD come from the germline V gene. The CDR3 extends over 15 amino acids. The CDR3 sequence: CAISEPDRGLNEQYF. The CDR3 region has the DNA TGTGCCATCAGTGAACCGGACAGGGGGCTCAACGAGCAGTACTTC.

V usage is TRBV5-1 and J usage is TRBJ1-2; D is uncertain. Germline CDR1 SGHRS, CDR2 YFSETQ. Trimming pared 3 bases from V and 4 bases from J, leaving 13 bases between. The CDR3 extends over 14 amino acids. The CDR3 spells CASSSRTDSYGYTF. The CDR3 DNA reads as TGCGCCAGCAGCTCAAGGACGGACTCCTATGGCTACACCTTC.

This clone was counted only a few times. V is TRBV28 and J is TRBJ2-7; 7 bases fit TRBD1. V shed 8 bases, J shed 0 bases, and the junction held 4 bases outside the gene matches. CDR1 and CDR2 (germline): MDHEN, SYDVKM. The CDR3 extends over 13 amino acids. The CDR3 reads CASSRQGSYEQYF. Written as DNA, the CDR3 is TGTGCCAGCTCCCGACAGGGCTCCTACGAGCAGTACTTC.